This T cell receptor (beta chain) was recorded in a study of cytomegalovirus exposure and HLA in healthy donors. About the study: An analysis done earlier identified 95 million to 140 million unique TCR beta sequences from 190 million or so T cells.

A note on this clone: Its antigen is not identified.

The PCR employed 60 Vbeta primers together with 13 Jbeta primers. Profiled with immunoSEQ multiplex PCR; TCRdb holds only in-frame clones, not every one. The sample lists about 130,000 clones, 65% to 85% occurring once. The CDR3 runs to 16 residues. With V trimmed by 4 bases and J by 6 bases, 7 bases remained unmatched. Germline V gives CDR1 SEHNR, CDR2 FQNEAQ (reference sequence). Points from the study as a whole: Presence/absence comparisons presumed near-even sequencing depth among donors.

The TCR was taken from a male donor in good health and CMV-seronegative. The specimen sequenced was PBMCs. The rearrangement uses TRBV7-9 and TRBJ2-2; TRBD2 matches at 11 bases. As DNA, the CDR3 is TGTGCCAGCAGCTCATTAGCGGGGGGGGCCCCCGGGGAGCTGTTTTTT. It is translated as CASSSLAGGAPGELFF.